This T cell receptor beta chain was sequenced for a study of CD4 and CD8 cells across lung adenocarcinoma regions. Via MiXCR, TCRdb re-called the PCR reads, giving one row per CDR3 protein. This table has about 19,000 distinct CDR3 sequences, 50% appearing once. Donors had localized lung adenocarcinoma, a non-small cell lung cancer. This clonotype was obtained from a male donor with lung adenocarcinoma. The CD4 and CD8 labels of this study may be unreliable. The specimen was CD8+ T cells from the margin of a lung tumor.

The CDR3 sequence is CASSDSWGAGTQYF. The CDR3 DNA is TGTGCCAGCAGTGACTCATGGGGGGCAGGTACGCAGTATTTT. The chain employs TRBV6-4 and TRBJ2-3, with D perhaps assigned TRBD1 or TRBD2 (6 bases each). Trimming stripped 0 bases from V and 8 bases from J, with 12 bases between. The V gene's germline CDR1 is MRHNA and CDR2 SNTAGT. CDR3 length equals 14 residues.